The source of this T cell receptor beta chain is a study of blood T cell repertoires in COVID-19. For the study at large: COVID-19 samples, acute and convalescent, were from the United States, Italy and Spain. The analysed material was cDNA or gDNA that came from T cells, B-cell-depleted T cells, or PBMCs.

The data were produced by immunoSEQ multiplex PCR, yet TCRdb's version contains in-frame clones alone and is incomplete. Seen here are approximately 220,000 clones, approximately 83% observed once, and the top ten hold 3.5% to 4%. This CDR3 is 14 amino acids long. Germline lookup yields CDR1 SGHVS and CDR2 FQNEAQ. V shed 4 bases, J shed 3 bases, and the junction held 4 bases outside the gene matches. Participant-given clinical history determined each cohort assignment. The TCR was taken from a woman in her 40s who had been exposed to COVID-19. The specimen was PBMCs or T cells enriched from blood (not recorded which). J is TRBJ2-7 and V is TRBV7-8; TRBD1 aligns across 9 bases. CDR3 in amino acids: CASSSPDRGYEQYF. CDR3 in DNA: TGTGCCAGCAGCTCCCCGGACAGGGGCTACGAGCAGTACTTC.